The T cell receptor beta chain described here comes from a study of OX40 agonist ivuxolimab in advanced cancers. Looked up from germline, CDR1 is SGHTA and CDR2 is FQGNSA. This CDR3 is built from 16 residues. With V trimmed by 0 bases and J by 9 bases, 7 bases remained unmatched. Repertoires were generated with immunoSEQ multiplex PCR, while TCRdb's copy carries only in-frame clones and drops some. The data show approximately 35,000 clones, roughly 81% seen once. Drawing of blood for sampling happened at baseline, at cycle 4 day 1, and at cycle 7 day 1. This specimen consisted of CD4+ or CD8+ T cells sorted from blood, obtained in a trial of the OX40 agonist ivuxolimab. The sequence was obtained from an adult with an advanced solid tumor such as melanoma, head and neck, liver or kidney cancer. The J gene is TRBJ2-1, the V gene TRBV7-2; 11 nucleotides line up with TRBD2. In DNA form, the CDR3 reads TGTGCCAGCAGCTTAGCGCTTAGCGGGGGGGCCTTTGAGCAGTTCTTC. This sequence encodes CASSLALSGGAFEQFF.